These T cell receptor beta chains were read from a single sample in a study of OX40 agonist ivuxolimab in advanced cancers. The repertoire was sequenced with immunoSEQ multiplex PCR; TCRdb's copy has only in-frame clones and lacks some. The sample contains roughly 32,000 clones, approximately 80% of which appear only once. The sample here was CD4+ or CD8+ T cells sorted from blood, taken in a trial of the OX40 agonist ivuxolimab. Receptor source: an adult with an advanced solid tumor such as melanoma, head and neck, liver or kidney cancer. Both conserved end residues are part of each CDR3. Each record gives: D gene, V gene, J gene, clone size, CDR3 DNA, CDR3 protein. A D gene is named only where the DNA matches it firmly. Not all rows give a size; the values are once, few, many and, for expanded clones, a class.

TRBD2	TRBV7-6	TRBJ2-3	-	TGTGCCAGCAGCATTAGCGGGGGAAGCACAGATACGCAGTATTTT	CASSISGGSTDTQYF
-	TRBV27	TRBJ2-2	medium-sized	TGTGCCAGCAGACTATTACAGGGCGGGAACACCGGGGAGCTGTTTTTT	CASRLLQGGNTGELFF
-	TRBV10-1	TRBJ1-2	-	TGCGCCAGCAGTCTCCCAGGAAACAGGGCCTTCTATGGCTACACCTTC	CASSLPGNRAFYGYTF
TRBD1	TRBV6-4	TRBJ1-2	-	TGTGCCAGCAGTGACGGCCCAGGGGGTGCTAACTATGGCTACACCTTC	CASSDGPGGANYGYTF
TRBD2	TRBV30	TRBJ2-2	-	TGTGCCTGGAGTGGGCGGCTAGCGGGAGAGCGAGGGGGCGGGGAGCTGTTTTTT	CAWSGRLAGERGGGELFF
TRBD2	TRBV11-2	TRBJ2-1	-	TGTGCCAGCAGCTCCCGGAGCGGCCGGGGGGGCAATGAGCAGTTCTTC	CASSSRSGRGGNEQFF
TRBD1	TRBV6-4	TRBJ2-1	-	TGTGCCAGCAGCGAGGGGGCCGTGGATGAGCAGTTCTTC	CASSEGAVDEQFF
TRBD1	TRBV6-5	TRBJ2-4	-	TGTGCCAGCAGTCTCGGGACAGGGGGCTTCAGCATTCAGTACTTC	CASSLGTGGFSIQYF
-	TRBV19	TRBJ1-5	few	TGTGCCAGTAGTTTAAGGACGGGTTGGCAGCCCCAGCATTTT	CASSLRTGWQPQHF
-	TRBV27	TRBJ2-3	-	TGTGCCAGCAGCCCGGGAGAGACAGATACGCAGTATTTT	CASSPGETDTQYF
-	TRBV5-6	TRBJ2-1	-	TGTGCCAGCACCTCCCCTAGGGTATTCAATGAGCAGTTCTTC	CASTSPRVFNEQFF
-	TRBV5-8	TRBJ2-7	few	TGTGCCAGCAGCTCCCCCCCCGCCAACTACGAGCAGTACTTC	CASSSPPANYEQYF
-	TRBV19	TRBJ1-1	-	TGTGCCAGTCAACGACAGGTGAACACTGAAGCTTTCTTT	CASQRQVNTEAFF
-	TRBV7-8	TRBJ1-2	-	TGTGCCAGCAGCTTAAACGTTCGTGGTGGCTACACCTTC	CASSLNVRGGYTF
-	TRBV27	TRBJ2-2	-	TGTGCCAGCCGGGAGTTCCAAAACACCGGGGAGCTGTTTTTT	CASREFQNTGELFF
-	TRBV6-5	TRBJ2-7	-	TGTGCCAGCAGTTACTTCGCCGACTACGAGCAGTACTTC	CASSYFADYEQYF
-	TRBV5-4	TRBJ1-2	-	TGTGCCAGCAGCTTGAAGGCGGTGAACTATGGCTACACCTTC	CASSLKAVNYGYTF
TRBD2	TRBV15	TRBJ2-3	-	TGTGCCACCACTGTCGGGAGGGCCCATACGCAGTATTTT	CATTVGRAHTQYF
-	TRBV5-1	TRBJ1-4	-	TGCGCCAGCAGCCACTCGACCCGACTGAGCGATGAAAAACTGTTTTTT	CASSHSTRLSDEKLFF
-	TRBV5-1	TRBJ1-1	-	TGCGCCAGCAGCTGGGACCTCGGGAGCACTGAAGCTTTCTTT	CASSWDLGSTEAFF
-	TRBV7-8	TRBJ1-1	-	TGTGCCAGCAGCTTAAAAGTGGGCACTGAAGCTTTCTTT	CASSLKVGTEAFF
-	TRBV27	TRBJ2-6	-	TGTGCCAGCAGACGACGGAGCACTGGGGCCAACGTCCTGACTTTC	CASRRRSTGANVLTF
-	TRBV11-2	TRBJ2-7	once	TGTGCCAGCAGCTTAAACCCCCTTTACGAGCAGTACTTC	CASSLNPLYEQYF
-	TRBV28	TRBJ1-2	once	TGTGCCAGCAGTTGGGGGGGGACACGGTCTGGCTACACCTTC	CASSWGGTRSGYTF
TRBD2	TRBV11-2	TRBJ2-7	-	TGTGCCAGCAGCTCCGGACTAGCGGGGGCCTCCTACGAGCAGTACTTC	CASSSGLAGASYEQYF
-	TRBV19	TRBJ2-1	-	TGTGCCAGTAGGGGAGCGAGTGAGCAGTTCTTC	CASRGASEQFF
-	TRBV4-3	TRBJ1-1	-	TGCGCCAGCAACGCCGGGGCGGGCACTGAAGCTTTCTTT	CASNAGAGTEAFF
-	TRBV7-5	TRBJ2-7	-	TGTGCCAGAAGCGACAAAGGACAGGCTACTTGCGAGCAGTACTTC	CARSDKGQATCEQYF
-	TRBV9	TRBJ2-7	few	TGTGCCAGCAGCGTAGATCTGGGGTCCTACGAGCAGTACTTC	CASSVDLGSYEQYF
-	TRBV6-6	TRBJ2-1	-	TGTGCCAGCACGGGAGCGAGGGTCTACATGGATGAGCAGTTCTTC	CASTGARVYMDEQFF
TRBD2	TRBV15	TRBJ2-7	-	TGTGCCACCAGCAAAATGATAGCGGGGGAGGCCGAGCAGTACTTC	CATSKMIAGEAEQYF
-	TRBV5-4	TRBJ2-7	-	TGTGCCAGCAGCGCGGACAACTACGAGCAGTACTTC	CASSADNYEQYF
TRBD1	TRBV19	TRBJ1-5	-	TGTGCCAGTATGGGACAGGGGGTTAATCAGCCCCAGCATTTT	CASMGQGVNQPQHF
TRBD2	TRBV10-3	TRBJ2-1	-	TGTGCCATCAGTGAGTCCGGGAGGGTAGCGGACGCCTACAATGAGCAGTTCTTC	CAISESGRVADAYNEQFF
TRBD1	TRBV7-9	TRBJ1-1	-	TGTGCCAGCAGCCAAAGCTACAGGGGTGGATCTGAAGCTTTCTTT	CASSQSYRGGSEAFF
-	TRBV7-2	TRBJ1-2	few	TGTGCCAGCAGTACCTCCAGAGGCTACACCTTC	CASSTSRGYTF
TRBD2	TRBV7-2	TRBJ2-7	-	TGTGCCAGCAGCCACCGGGGGGGCTCCTACGAGCAGTACTTC	CASSHRGGSYEQYF
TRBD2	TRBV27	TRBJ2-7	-	TGTGCCAGCAGTGTAAGGACTAGCGGGGGCCTTACCTACGAGCAGTACTTC	CASSVRTSGGLTYEQYF
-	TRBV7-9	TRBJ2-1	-	TGTGCCAGCAGCTTAGACATATCAGGGAATGAGCAGTTCTTC	CASSLDISGNEQFF
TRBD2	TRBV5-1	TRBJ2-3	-	TGCGCCAGCAGCTTGGCTAGCGGGCCTACAGATACGCAGTATTTT	CASSLASGPTDTQYF
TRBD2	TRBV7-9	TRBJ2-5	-	TGTGCCAGCAGCTTCCTAGCGGGGCAACCCAAACGAGGGGAGACCCAGTACTTC	CASSFLAGQPKRGETQYF
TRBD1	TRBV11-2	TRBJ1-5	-	TGTGCCAGCAGCAAAGGACAGGGGTACAATCAGCCCCAGCATTTT	CASSKGQGYNQPQHF
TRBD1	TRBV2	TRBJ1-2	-	TGTGCCAGCAGTGGGACCGGGACAGCCTATGGCTACACCTTC	CASSGTGTAYGYTF